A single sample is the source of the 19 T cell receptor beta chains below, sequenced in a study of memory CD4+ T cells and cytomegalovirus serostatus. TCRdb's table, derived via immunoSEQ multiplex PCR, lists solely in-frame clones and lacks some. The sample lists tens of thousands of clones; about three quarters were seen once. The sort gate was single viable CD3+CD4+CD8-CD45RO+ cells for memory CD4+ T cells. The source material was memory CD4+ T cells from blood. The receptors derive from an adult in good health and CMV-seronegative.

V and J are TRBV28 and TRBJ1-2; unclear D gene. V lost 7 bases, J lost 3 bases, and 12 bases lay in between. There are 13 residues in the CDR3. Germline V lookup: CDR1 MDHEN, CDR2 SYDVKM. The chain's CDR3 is CASTIRADYGYTF. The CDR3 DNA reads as TGTGCCAGCACGATCCGGGCGGACTATGGCTACACCTTC.

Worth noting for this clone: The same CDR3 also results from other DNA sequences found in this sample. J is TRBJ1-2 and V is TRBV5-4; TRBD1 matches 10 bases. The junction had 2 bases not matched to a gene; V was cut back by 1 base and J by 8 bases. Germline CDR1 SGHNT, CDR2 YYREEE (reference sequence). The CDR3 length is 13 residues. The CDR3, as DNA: TGTGCCAGCAGCTTGACGGGACAGGGGGGCTACACCTTC. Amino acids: CASSLTGQGGYTF.

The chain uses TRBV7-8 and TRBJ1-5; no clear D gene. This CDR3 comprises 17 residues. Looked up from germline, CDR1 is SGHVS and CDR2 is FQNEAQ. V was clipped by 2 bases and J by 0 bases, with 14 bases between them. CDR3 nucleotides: TGTGCCAGCAGCTTAAACCCTCGGCCATATAGCAATCAGCCCCAGCATTTT. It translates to CASSLNPRPYSNQPQHF. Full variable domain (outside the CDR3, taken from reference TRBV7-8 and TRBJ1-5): GAGVSQSPRYKVAKRGQDVALRCDPISGHVSLFWYQQALGQGPEFLTYFQNEAQLDKSGLPSDRFFAERPEGSVSTLKIQRTQQEDSAVYLCASSLNPRPYSNQPQHFGDGTRLSIL.

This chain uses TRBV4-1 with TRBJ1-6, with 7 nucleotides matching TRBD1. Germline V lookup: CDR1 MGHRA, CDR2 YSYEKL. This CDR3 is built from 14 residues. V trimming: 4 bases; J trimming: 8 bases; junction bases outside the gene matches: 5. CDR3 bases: TGCGCCAGCAGCCTAGGGACAGATTATTCACCCCTCCACTTT. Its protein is CASSLGTDYSPLHF.

In DNA, the CDR3 is TGTGCCAGCAGCTTATCGCAGGGCGATGAGCAGTTCTTC. Translation: CASSLSQGDEQFF. V gene TRBV7-3 combines with J gene TRBJ2-1; the D gene is possibly TRBD1 (5 bases). This CDR3 spans 13 amino acids. V dropped 2 bases and J dropped 8 bases, with 10 bases sitting between them. The V gene's germline CDR1 is SGHTA and CDR2 FQGTGA.

CDR3 amino acids: CASSEEGARGQPQHF. CDR3 DNA sequence: TGTGCCAGCAGTGAAGAGGGGGCGCGAGGTCAGCCCCAGCATTTT. The chain carries TRBV2 and TRBJ1-5; 7 bases agree with TRBD1. V was pared by 1 base and J by 6 bases, with 6 bases of the junction left unmatched. There are 15 residues in the CDR3. The germline gives CDR1 SNHLY, CDR2 FYNNEI.

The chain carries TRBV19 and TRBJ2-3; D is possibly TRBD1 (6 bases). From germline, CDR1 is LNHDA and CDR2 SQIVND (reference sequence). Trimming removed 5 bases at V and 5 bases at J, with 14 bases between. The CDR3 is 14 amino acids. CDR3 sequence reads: CASSPDRLLDTQYF. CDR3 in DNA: TGTGCCAGTAGTCCTGACAGGCTCTTAGATACGCAGTATTTT.

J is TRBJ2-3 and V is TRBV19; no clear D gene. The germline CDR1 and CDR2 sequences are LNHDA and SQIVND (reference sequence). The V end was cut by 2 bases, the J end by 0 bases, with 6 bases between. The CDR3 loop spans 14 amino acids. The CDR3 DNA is TGTGCCAGTAGTATAAGTTCAAGCACAGATACGCAGTATTTT. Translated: CASSISSSTDTQYF. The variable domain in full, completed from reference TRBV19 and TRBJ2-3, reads DGGITQSPKYLFRKEGQNVTLSCEQNLNHDAMYWYRQDPGQGLRLIYYSQIVNDFQKGDIAEGYSVSREKKESFPLTVTSAQKNPTAFYLCASSISSSTDTQYFGPGTRLTVL.

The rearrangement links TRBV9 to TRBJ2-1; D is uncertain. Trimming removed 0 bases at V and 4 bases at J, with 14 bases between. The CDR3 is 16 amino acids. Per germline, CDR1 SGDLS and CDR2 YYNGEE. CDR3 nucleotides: TGTGCCAGCAGCGTAGATGGGCTAACTCGGTACAATGAGCAGTTCTTC. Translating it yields CASSVDGLTRYNEQFF.

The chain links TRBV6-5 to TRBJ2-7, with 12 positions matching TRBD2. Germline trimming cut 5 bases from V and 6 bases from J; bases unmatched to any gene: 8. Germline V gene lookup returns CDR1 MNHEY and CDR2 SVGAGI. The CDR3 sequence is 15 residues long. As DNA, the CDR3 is TGTGCCAGCAGTCTAACAGGACTAGCGGGGCCCGAGCAGTACTTC. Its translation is CASSLTGLAGPEQYF.

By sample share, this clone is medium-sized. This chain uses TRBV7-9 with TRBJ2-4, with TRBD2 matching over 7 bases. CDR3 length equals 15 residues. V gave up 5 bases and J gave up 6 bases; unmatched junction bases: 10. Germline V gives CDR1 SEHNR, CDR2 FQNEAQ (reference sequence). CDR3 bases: TGTGCCAGCAGCCCCGGACATGGGGGGGTAAACATTCAGTACTTC. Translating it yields CASSPGHGGVNIQYF.

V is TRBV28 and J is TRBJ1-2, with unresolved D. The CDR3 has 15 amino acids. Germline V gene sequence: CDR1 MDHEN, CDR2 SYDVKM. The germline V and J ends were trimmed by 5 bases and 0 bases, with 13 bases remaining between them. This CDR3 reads CASSVQQSPNYGYTF. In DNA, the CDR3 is TGTGCCAGCAGTGTGCAACAGAGCCCTAACTATGGCTACACCTTC.

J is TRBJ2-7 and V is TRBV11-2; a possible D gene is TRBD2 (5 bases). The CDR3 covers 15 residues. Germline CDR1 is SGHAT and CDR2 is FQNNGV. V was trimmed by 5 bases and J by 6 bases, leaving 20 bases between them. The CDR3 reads CASSPMPGGMGEQYF. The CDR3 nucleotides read TGTGCCAGCAGCCCCATGCCAGGAGGAATGGGCGAGCAGTACTTC.

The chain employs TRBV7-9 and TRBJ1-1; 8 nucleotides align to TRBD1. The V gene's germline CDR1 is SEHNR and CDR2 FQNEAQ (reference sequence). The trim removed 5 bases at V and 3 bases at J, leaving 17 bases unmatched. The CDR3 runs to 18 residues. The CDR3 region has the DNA TGTGCCAGCAGCCCCCAGGGGGCTACCTCCCATTCGGACACTGAAGCTTTCTTT. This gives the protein CASSPQGATSHSDTEAFF.

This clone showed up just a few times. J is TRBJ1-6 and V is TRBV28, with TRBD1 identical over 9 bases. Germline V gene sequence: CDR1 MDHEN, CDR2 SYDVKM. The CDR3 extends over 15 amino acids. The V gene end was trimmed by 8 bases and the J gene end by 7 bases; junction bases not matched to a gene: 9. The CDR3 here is CASGPTGGPNSPLHF. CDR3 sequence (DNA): TGTGCCAGCGGGCCTACAGGGGGCCCAAATTCACCCCTCCACTTT. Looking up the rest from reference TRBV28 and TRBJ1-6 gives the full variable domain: DVKVTQSSRYLVKRTGEKVFLECVQDMDHENMFWYRQDPGLGLRLIYFSYDVKMKEKGDIPEGYSVSREKKERFSLILESASTNQTSMYLCASGPTGGPNSPLHFGNGTRLTVT.

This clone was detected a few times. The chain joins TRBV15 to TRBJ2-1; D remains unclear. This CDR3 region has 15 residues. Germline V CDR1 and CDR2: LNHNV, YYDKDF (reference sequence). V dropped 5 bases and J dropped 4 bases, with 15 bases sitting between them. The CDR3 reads CATSQDRHWYNEQFF. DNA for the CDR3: TGTGCCACCAGCCAGGATCGTCATTGGTACAATGAGCAGTTCTTC.

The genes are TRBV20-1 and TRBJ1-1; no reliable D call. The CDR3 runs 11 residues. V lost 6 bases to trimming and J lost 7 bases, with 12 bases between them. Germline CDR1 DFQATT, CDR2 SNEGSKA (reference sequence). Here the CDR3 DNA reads TGCAGTGCAGCAATACTGCTTGAAGCTTTCTTT. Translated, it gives CSAAILLEAFF.

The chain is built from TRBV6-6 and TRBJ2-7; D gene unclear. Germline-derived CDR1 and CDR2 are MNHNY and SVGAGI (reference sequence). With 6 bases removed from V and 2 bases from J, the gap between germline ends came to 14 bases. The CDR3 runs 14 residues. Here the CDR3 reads CASRVHGLTYEQYF. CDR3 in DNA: TGTGCCAGCAGAGTCCATGGGCTGACCTACGAGCAGTACTTC.

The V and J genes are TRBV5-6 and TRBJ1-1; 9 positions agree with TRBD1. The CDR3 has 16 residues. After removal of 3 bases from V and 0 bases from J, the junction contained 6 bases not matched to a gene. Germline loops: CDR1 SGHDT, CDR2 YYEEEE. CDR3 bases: TGTGCCAGCAGCTACGGGACAGGGAGGGTGAACACTGAAGCTTTCTTT. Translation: CASSYGTGRVNTEAFF.